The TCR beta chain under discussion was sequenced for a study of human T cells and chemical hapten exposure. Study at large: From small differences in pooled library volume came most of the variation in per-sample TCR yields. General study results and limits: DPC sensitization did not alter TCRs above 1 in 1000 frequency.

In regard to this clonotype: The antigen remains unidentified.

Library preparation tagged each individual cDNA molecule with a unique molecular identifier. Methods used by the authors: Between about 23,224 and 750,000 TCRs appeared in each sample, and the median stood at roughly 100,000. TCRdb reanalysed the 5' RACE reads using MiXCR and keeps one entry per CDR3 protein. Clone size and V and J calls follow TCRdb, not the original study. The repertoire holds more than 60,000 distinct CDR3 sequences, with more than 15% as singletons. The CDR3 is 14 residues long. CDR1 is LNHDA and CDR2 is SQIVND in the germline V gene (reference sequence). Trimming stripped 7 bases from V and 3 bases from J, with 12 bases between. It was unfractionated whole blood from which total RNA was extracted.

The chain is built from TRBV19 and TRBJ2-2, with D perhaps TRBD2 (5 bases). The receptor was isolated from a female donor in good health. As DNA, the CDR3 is TGTGCCAGTACCGGGGAAAGTTACACCGGGGAGCTGTTTTTT. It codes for CASTGESYTGELFF.